Sequencing of this T cell receptor beta chain was carried out in a study of beta chain features in type 1 diabetes. General study points: Any HLA type influence on TCRB rearrangement was left unresolved here. A greater similarity of naive, central memory and Treg TCRB repertoires was seen among patients than among healthy donors.

The CDR3 consists of 13 residues. Trimming removed 4 bases at V and 6 bases at J, with 7 bases between. Germline V gene data show CDR1 as MNHNY and CDR2 as SVGAGI (reference sequence). The study reverse transcribed the entire isolated RNA, so it sequenced expressed TCRB transcripts. The protocol was immunoSEQ multiplex PCR, while the TCRdb copy is restricted to in-frame clones and leaves out a portion. This table holds 150,000 to 190,000 clones, around 8% found once. This clone was counted between two and nine times. Its antigen remains unidentified. The TCR comes from a man between 18 and 35 years old in good health. Sequencing input: central memory CD4+ T cells from blood. The V gene is TRBV6-6, the J gene TRBJ1-6; D possibly corresponds to TRBD1 (5 bases). The CDR3 region is CASSSDSNSPLHF. In DNA form, the CDR3 reads TGTGCCAGCAGTTCCGACAGTAATTCACCCCTCCACTTT.